This T cell receptor beta chain was obtained from a study of T cell responses to AZD1222 COVID-19 vaccine. Study conclusions and caveats: Variant regions that are unmutated are reportedly the target of nearly half of spike-specific TCRs. The sample set comprised mostly white British donors with more females, and clonal diversity was possibly underestimated.

On this clone itself: Its target is unknown.

The germline V gene has CDR1 SGHRS and CDR2 YFSETQ. This CDR3 contains 17 residues. V lost 0 bases to trimming and J lost 5 bases; unmatched junction nucleotides: 11. Repertoires were generated with immunoSEQ multiplex PCR, while TCRdb's copy carries only in-frame clones and drops some. The sample lists 55,000 to 80,000 clones; roughly 84% were seen once. Sequencing was performed on peripheral blood, taken on day 0 of AZD1222 vaccination. The V gene is TRBV5-1, the J gene TRBJ1-1; 9 bases line up with TRBD1. The clonotype originates from an adult in good health. This CDR3 is CASSLVTKGQGGTEAFF. In DNA form, the CDR3 reads TGCGCCAGCAGCTTGGTAACGAAGGGACAGGGTGGGACTGAAGCTTTCTTT. The full variable domain, its missing parts supplied by reference TRBV5-1 and TRBJ1-1, is KAGVTQTPRYLIKTRGQQVTLSCSPISGHRSVSWYQQTPGQGLQFLFEYFSETQRNKGNFPGRFSGRQFSNSRSEMNVSTLELGDSALYLCASSLVTKGQGGTEAFFGQGTRLTVV.